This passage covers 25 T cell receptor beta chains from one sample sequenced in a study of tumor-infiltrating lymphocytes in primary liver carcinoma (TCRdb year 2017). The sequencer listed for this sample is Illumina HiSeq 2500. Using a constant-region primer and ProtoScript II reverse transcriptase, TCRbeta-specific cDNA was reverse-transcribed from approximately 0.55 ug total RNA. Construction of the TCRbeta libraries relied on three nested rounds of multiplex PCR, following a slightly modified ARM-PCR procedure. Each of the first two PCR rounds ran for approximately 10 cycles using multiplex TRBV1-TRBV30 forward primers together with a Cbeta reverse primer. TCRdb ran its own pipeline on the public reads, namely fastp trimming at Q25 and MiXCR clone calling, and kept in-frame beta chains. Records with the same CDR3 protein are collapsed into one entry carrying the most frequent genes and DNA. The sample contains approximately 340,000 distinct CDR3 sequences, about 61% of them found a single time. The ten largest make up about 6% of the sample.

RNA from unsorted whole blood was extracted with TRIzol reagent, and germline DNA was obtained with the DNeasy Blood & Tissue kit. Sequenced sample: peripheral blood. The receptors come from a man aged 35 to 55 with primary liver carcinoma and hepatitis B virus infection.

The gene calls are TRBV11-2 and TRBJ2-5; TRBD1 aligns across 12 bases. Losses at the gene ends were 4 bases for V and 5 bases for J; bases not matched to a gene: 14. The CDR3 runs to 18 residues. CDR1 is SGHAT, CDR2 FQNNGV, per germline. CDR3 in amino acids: CASSWTCGTGGADETQYF. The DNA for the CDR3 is TGTGCCAGCAGCTGGACGTGCGGGACAGGGGGCGCGGATGAGACCCAGTACTTC.

CDR3 protein: CASNKLAGDMDEQFF. CDR3 DNA: TGTGCCAGCAACAAACTAGCGGGTGACATGGATGAGCAGTTCTTC. This sequence joins TRBV11-2 and TRBJ2-1; 9 positions agree with TRBD2. Trimming at V came to 7 bases and at J to 8 bases, leaving 12 bases not matched to a gene. Germline-derived CDR1 and CDR2 are SGHAT and FQNNGV. There are 15 residues in the CDR3.

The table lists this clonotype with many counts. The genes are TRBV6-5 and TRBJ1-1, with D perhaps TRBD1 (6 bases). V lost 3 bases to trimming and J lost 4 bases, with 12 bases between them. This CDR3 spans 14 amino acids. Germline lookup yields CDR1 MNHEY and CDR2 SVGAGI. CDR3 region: CASSYNVGGTEAFF. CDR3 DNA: TGTGCCAGCAGTTATAACGTAGGGGGCACTGAAGCTTTCTTT.

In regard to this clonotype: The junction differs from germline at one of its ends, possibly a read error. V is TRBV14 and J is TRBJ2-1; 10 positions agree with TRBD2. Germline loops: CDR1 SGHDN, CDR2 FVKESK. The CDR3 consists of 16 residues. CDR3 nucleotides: TGTGCCAGCAACCAAGTTAGGCCTAGCGGGAGAAATGAGCAGTTCTTC. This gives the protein CASNQVRPSGRNEQFF.

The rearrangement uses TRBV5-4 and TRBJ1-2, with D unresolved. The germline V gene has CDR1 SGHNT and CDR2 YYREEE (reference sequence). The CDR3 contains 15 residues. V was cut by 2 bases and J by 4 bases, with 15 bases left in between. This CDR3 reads CASSLVGREVYGYTF. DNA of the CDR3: TGTGCCAGCAGCTTAGTGGGAAGGGAAGTCTATGGCTACACCTTC.

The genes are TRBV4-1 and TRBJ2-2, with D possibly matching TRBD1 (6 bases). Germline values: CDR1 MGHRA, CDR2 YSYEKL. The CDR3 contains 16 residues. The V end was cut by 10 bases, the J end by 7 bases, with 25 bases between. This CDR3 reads CANNIQVAGAGGELFF. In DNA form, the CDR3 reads TGCGCCAACAACATTCAAGTGGCAGGGGCCGGCGGGGAGCTGTTTTTT.

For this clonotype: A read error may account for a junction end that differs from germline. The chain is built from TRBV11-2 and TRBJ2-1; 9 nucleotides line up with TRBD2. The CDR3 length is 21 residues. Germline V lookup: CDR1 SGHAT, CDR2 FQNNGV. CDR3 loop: CASIPGGGVAGVSPMYNVQFF. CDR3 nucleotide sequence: TGTGCCAGCATCCCAGGAGGGGGAGTAGCGGGGGTCAGCCCAATGTACAATGTGCAGTTCTTC.

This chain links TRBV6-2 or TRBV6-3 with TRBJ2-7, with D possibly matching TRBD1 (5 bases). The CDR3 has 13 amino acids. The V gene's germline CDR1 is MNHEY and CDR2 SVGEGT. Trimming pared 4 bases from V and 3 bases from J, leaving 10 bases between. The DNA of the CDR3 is TGTGCCAGCAGTTGGCAGGGCAACTACGAGCAGTACTTC. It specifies CASSWQGNYEQYF.

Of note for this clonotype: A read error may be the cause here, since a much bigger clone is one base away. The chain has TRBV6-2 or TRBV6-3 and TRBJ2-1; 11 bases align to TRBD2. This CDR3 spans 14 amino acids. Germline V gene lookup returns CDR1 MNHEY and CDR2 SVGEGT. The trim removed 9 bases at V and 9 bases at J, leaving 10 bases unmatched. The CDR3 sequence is CASNSGRAMGEQFF. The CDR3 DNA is TGTGCCAGTAATAGCGGGAGGGCCATGGGTGAGCAGTTCTTC.

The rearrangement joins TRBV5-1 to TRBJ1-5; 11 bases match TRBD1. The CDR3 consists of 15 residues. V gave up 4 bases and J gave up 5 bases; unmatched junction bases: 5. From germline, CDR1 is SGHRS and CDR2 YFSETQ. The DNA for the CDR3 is TGCGCCAGCAGCCCCGGACAGGGGGCCGATCAGCCCCAGCATTTT. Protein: CASSPGQGADQPQHF. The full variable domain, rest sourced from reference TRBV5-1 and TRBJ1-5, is KAGVTQTPRYLIKTRGQQVTLSCSPISGHRSVSWYQQTPGQGLQFLFEYFSETQRNKGNFPGRFSGRQFSNSRSEMNVSTLELGDSALYLCASSPGQGADQPQHFGDGTRLSIL.

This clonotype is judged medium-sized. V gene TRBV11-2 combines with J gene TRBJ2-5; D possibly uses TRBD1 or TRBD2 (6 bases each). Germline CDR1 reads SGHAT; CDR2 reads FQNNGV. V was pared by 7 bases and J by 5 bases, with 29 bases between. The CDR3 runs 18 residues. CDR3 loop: CASKALGQGRTTGETQYF. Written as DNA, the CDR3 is TGTGCCAGCAAGGCCTTAGGACAAGGGAGGACCACAGGGGAGACCCAGTACTTC.

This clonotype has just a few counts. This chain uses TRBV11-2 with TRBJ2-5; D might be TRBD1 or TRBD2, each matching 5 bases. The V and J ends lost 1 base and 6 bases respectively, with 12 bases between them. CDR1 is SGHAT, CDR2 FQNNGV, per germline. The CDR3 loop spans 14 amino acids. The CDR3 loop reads CASSLVGEYKTQYF. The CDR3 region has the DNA TGTGCCAGCAGCTTAGTGGGGGAGTACAAGACCCAGTACTTC.

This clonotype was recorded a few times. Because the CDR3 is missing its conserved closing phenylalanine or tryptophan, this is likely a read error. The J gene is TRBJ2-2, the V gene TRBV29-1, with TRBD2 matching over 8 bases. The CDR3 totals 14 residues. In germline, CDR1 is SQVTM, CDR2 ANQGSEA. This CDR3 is CSVTLAANTGELFL. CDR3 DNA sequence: TGCAGCGTTACACTAGCGGCTAACACTGGGGAGCTGTTTTTA.

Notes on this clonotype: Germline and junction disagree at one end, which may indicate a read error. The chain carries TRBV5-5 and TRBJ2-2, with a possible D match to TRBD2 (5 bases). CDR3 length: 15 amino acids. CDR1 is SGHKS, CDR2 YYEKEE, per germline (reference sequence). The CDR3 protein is CDSSSGLENTGELFF. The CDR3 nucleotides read TGTGACAGCAGCTCCGGACTTGAGAACACCGGGGAGCTGTTTTTT.

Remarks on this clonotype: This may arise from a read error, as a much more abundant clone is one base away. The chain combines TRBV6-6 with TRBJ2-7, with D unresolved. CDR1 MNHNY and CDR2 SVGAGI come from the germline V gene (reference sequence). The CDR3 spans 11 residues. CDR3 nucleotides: TGTGCCGGCAGTTACTTGTACGAGCAGTACTTC. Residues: CAGSYLYEQYF.

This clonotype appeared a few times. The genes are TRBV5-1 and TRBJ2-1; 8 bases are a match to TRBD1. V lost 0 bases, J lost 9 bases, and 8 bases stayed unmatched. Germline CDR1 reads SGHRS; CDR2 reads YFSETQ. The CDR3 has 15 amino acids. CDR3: CASSLVQGAHAEQFF. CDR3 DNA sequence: TGCGCCAGCAGCTTGGTGCAGGGGGCGCATGCTGAGCAGTTCTTC.

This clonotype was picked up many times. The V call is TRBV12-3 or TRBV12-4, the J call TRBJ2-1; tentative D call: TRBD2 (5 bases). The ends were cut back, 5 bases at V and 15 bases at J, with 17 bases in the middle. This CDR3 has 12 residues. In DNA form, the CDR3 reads TGTGCCAGCAGTCCCCAGGAGGTAGGTCCGTTCTTC. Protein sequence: CASSPQEVGPFF.

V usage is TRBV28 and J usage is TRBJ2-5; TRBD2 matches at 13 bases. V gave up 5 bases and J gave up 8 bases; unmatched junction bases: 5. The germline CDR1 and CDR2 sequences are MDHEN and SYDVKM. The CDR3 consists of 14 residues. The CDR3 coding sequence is TGTGCCAGCAGTCCCCGGACTAGCGGGGGTACCCAGTACTTC. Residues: CASSPRTSGGTQYF.

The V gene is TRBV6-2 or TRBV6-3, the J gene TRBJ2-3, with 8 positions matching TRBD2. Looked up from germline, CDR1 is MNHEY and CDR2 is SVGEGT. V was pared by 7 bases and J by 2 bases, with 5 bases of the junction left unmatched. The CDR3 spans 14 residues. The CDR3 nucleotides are TGTGCCAGCACCAAGCGGGAGACCACAGATACGCAGTATTTT. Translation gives CASTKRETTDTQYF.

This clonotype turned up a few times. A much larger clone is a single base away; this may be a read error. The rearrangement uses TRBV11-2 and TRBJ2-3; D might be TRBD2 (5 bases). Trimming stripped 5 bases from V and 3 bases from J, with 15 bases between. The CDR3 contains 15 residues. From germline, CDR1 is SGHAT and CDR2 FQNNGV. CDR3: CASSQEGSTTDTQYF. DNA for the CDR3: TGTGCCAGCAGCCAAGAGGGTTCCACTACAGATACGCAGTATTTT. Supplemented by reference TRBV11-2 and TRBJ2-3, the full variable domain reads EAGVAQSPRYKIIEKRQSVAFWCNPISGHATLYWYQQILGQGPKLLIQFQNNGVVDDSQLPKDRFSAERLKGVDSTLKIQPAKLEDSAVYLCASSQEGSTTDTQYFGPGTRLTVL.

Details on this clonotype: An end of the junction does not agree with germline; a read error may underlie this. CDR3 in amino acids: CASSPVPQGFGSPIHF. CDR3 bases: TGTGCCAGCAGCCCCGTCCCCCAGGGGTTTGGTTCACCCATCCACTTT. V gene TRBV11-2 combines with J gene TRBJ1-6; tentative D call: TRBD1 (6 bases). The length of the CDR3 is 16 residues. The germline gives CDR1 SGHAT, CDR2 FQNNGV. Supplemented by reference TRBV11-2 and TRBJ1-6, the full variable domain reads EAGVAQSPRYKIIEKRQSVAFWCNPISGHATLYWYQQILGQGPKLLIQFQNNGVVDDSQLPKDRFSAERLKGVDSTLKIQPAKLEDSAVYLCASSPVPQGFGSPIHFGNGTRLTVT.

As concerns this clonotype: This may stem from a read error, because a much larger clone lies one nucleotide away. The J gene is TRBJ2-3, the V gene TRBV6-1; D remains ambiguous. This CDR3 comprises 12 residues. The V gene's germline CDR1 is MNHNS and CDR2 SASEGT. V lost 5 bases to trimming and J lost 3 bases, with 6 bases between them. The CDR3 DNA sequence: TGTGCCAGCAGTTACCATACAGATACGCAGTATTTT. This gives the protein CASSYHTDTQYF.

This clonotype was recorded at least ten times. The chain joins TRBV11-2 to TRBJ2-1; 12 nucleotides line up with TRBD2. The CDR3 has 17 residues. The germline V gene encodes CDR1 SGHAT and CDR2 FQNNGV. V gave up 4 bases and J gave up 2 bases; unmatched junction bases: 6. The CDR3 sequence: CASSSRLAGAPYNEQFF. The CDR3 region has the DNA TGTGCCAGCAGCTCCCGACTAGCGGGAGCCCCCTACAATGAGCAGTTCTTC. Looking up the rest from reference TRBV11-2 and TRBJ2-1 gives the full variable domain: EAGVAQSPRYKIIEKRQSVAFWCNPISGHATLYWYQQILGQGPKLLIQFQNNGVVDDSQLPKDRFSAERLKGVDSTLKIQPAKLEDSAVYLCASSSRLAGAPYNEQFFGPGTRLTVL.

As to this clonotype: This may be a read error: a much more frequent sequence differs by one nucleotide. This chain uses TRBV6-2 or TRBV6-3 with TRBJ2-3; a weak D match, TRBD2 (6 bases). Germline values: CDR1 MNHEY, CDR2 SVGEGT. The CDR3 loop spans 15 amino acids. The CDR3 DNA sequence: TGTGCCGGCAGTAGACCCGGGACTTCCGGGGATACGCAGTATTTT. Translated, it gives CAGSRPGTSGDTQYF.

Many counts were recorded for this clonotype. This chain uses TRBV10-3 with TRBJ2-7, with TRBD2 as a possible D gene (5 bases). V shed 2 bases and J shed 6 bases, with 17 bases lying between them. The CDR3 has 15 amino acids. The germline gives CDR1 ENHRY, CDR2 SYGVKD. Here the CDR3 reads CAISEATGWAGEQYF. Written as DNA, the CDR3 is TGTGCCATCAGTGAGGCCACGGGCTGGGCGGGCGAGCAGTACTTC.